This entry describes one TCR beta chain. These data are taken from a study of shared T cell receptors in the human thymus. V shed 4 bases and J shed 2 bases, with 12 bases lying between them. The CDR3 contains 15 residues. CDR1 is MDHEN, CDR2 SYDVKM, per germline. Sequencing used immunoSEQ multiplex PCR; TCRdb keeps in-frame clones, though not all of them. The sample includes hundreds of thousands of clones, 78% of them seen just once. This sample was shared with a second study, whose subject was human thymus T cells. This second report adds: Repertoires sampled from thymus and blood appeared biased in V and J gene usage.

The TCR originated in a boy in the first two years of life with a congenital heart defect. The chain carries TRBV28 and TRBJ1-5, with D possibly being TRBD1 (5 bases). Sample: thymocytes. CDR3 residues: CASSSAGNGNQPQHF. DNA for the CDR3: TGTGCCAGCAGTTCAGCAGGGAATGGCAATCAGCCCCAGCATTTT.